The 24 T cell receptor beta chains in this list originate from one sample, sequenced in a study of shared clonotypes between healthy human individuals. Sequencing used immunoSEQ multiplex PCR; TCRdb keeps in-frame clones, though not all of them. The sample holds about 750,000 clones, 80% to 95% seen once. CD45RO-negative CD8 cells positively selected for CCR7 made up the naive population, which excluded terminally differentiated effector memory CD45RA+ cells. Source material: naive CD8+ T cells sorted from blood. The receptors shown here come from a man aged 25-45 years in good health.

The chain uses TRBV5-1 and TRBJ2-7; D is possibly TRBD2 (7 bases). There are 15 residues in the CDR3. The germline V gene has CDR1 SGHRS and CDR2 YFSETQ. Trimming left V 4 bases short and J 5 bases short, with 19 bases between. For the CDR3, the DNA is TGCGCCAGCAGCGGCGTGGGGGGGGCTGGCCACGAGCAGTACTTC. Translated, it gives CASSGVGGAGHEQYF.

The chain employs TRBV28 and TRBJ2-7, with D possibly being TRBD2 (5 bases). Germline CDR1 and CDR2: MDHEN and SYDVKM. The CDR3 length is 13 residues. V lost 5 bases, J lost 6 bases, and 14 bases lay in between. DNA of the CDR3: TGTGCCAGCAGTGACACCCCCGCGGGCGAGCAGTACTTC. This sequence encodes CASSDTPAGEQYF.

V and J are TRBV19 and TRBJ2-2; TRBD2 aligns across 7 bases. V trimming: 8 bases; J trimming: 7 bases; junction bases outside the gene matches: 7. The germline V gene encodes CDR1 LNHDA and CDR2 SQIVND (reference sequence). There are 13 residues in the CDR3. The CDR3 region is CASRPERGGELFF. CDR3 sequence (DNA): TGTGCCAGTCGACCCGAGCGGGGCGGGGAGCTGTTTTTT.

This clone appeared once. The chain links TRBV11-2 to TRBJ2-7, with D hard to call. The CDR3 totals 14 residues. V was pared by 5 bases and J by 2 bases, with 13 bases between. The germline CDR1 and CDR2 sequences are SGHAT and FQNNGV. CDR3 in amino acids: CASSILGGTYEQYF. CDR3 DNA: TGTGCCAGCAGCATCCTCGGCGGCACCTACGAGCAGTACTTC.

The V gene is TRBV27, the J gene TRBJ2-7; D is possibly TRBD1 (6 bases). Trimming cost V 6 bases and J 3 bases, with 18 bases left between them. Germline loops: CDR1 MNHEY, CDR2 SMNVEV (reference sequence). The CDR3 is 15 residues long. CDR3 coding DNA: TGTGCCAGCAGCCCCGGCCAGGGGATCCTCTACGAGCAGTACTTC. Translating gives CASSPGQGILYEQYF.

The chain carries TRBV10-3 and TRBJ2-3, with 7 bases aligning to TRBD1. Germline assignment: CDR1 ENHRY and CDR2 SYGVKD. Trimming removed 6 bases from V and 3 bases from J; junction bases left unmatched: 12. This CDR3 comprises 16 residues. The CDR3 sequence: CAIRGEGGLETDTQYF. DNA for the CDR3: TGTGCCATCAGGGGGGAAGGGGGCCTAGAAACAGATACGCAGTATTTT.

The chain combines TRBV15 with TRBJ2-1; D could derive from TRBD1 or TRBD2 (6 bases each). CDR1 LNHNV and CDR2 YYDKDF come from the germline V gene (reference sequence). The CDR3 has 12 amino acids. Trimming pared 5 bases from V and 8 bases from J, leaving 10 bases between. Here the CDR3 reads CATSVRGDEQFF. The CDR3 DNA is TGTGCCACCAGCGTAAGGGGGGATGAGCAGTTCTTC.

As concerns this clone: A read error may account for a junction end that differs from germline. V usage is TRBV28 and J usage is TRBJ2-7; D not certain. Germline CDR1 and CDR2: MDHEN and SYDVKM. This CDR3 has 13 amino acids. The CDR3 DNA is TGTGCCAGCCAACCCCTCCCCTCCAACGAGCAGTACTTC. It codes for CASQPLPSNEQYF.

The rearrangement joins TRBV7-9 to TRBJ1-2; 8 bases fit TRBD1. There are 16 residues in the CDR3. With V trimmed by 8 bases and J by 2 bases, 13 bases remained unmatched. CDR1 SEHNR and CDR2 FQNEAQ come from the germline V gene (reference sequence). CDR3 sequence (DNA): TGTGCCAGCGACGGGGCGGACAGGGCGATGAACTATGGCTACACCTTC. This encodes CASDGADRAMNYGYTF.

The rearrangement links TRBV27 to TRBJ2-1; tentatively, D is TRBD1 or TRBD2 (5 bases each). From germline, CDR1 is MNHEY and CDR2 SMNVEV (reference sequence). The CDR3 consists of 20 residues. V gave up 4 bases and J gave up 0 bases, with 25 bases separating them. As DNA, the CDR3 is TGTGCCAGCAGTTATCGTTCCCTCCAGGGAGAAGACGGCTCCTACAATGAGCAGTTCTTC. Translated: CASSYRSLQGEDGSYNEQFF.

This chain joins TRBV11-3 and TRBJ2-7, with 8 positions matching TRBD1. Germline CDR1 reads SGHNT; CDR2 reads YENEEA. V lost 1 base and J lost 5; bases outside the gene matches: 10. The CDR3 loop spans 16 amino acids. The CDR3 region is CASSLGRGRGHDEQYF. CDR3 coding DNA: TGTGCCAGCAGCTTAGGAAGGGGCAGGGGGCACGACGAGCAGTACTTC.

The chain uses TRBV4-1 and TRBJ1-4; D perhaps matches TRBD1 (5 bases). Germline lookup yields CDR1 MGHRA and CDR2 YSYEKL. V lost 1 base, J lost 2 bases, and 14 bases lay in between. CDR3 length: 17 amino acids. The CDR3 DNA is TGCGCCAGCAGCCAAGTCCTCAGAGGGGACACTAATGAAAAACTGTTTTTT. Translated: CASSQVLRGDTNEKLFF.

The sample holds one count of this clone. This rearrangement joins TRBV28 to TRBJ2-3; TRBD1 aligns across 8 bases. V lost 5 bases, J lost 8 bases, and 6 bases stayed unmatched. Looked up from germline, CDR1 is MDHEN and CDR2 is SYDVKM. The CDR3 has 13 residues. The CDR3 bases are TGTGCCAGCAGTACGGGACAGGAGTTTACGCAGTATTTT. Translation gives CASSTGQEFTQYF.

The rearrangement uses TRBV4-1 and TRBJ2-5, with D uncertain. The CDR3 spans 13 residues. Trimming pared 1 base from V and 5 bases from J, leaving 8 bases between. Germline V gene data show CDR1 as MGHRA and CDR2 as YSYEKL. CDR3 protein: CASSQVVWETQYF. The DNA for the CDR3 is TGCGCCAGCAGCCAAGTTGTTTGGGAGACCCAGTACTTC.

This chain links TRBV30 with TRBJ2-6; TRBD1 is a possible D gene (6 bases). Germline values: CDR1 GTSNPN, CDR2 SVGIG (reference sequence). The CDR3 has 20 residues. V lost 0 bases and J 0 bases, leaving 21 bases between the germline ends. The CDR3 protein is CAWSVYRARHSVSGANVLTF. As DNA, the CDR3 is TGTGCCTGGAGTGTTTACAGGGCAAGACACTCCGTCTCTGGGGCCAACGTCCTGACTTTC.

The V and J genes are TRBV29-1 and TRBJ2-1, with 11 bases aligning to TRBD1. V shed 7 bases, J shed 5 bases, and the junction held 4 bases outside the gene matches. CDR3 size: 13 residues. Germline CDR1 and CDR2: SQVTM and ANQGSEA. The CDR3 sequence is CSAMDRGHNEQFF. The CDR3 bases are TGCAGCGCTATGGACAGGGGGCACAATGAGCAGTTCTTC.

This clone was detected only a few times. In nucleotides, the CDR3 is TGTGCCAGCAGCGTGGGACAGGGGAAAGGCTACACCTTC. Translated, it gives CASSVGQGKGYTF. The chain has TRBV9 and TRBJ1-2; TRBD1 aligns across 10 bases. V lost 2 bases to trimming and J lost 8 bases; unmatched junction nucleotides: 3. The CDR3 extends over 13 amino acids. In germline, CDR1 is SGDLS, CDR2 YYNGEE.

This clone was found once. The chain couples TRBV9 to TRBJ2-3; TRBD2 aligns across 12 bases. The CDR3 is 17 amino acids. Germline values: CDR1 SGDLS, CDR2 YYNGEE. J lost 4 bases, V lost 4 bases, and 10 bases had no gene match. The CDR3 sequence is CASSISGTSGRSDTQYF. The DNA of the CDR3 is TGTGCCAGCAGCATAAGCGGGACTAGCGGGCGGTCAGATACGCAGTATTTT.

CDR3 DNA: TGCGCCAGCAGCAGGGAGGTAGATACGCAGTATTTT. Its translation: CASSREVDTQYF. The rearrangement links TRBV5-1 to TRBJ2-3; D may be TRBD2 (6 bases). The CDR3 contains 12 residues. Deletions cut 4 bases from V and 5 bases from J, with 8 bases between. The germline V gene encodes CDR1 SGHRS and CDR2 YFSETQ.

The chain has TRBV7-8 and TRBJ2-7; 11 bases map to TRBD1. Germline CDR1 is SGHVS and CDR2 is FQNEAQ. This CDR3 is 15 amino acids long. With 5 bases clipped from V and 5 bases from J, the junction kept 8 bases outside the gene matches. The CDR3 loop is CASSPWDRGMNEQYF. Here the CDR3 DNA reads TGTGCCAGCAGCCCCTGGGACAGGGGGATGAACGAGCAGTACTTC.

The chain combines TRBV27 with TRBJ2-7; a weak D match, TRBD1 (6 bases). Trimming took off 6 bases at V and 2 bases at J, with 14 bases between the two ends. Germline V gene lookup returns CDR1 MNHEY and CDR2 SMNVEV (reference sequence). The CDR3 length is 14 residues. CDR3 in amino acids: CASSLETGAYEQYF. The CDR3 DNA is TGTGCCAGCAGCTTAGAGACAGGAGCCTACGAGCAGTACTTC.

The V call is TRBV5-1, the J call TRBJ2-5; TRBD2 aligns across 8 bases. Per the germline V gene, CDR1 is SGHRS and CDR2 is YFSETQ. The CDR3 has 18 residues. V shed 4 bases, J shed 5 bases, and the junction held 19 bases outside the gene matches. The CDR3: CASSEYPPRREAWETQYF. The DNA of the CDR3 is TGCGCCAGCAGCGAGTACCCCCCGAGGCGGGAGGCCTGGGAGACCCAGTACTTC.

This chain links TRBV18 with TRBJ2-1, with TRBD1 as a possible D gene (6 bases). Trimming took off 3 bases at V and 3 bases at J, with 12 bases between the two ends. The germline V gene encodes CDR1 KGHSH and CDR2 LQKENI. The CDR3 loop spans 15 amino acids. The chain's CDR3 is CASSPPGTNYNEQFF. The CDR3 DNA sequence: TGTGCCAGCTCACCCCCAGGGACAAACTACAATGAGCAGTTCTTC. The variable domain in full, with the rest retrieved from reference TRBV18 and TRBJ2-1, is NAGVMQNPRHLVRRRGQEARLRCSPMKGHSHVYWYRQLPEEGLKFMVYLQKENIIDESGMPKERFSAEFPKEGPSILRIQQVVRGDSAAYFCASSPPGTNYNEQFFGPGTRLTVL.

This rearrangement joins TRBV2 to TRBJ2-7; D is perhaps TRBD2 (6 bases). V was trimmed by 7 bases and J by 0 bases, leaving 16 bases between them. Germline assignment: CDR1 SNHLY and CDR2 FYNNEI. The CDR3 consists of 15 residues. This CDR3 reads CASTHPGDFSYEQYF. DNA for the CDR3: TGTGCCAGCACCCACCCCGGGGACTTCTCCTACGAGCAGTACTTC.